These 15 T cell receptor beta chains came from one sample sequenced in a study of T cells in localized non-small cell lung cancer. The data were produced by immunoSEQ multiplex PCR, yet TCRdb's version contains in-frame clones alone and is incomplete. The profile shows roughly 35,000 clones, approximately 92% of them singletons. This sample comprised peripheral blood, obtained before any cancer treatment. These receptors were obtained from a female donor of 60 years or more with stage I lung adenocarcinoma.

V gene TRBV5-6 combines with J gene TRBJ1-2, with unresolved D. The CDR3 totals 18 residues. The germline V and J ends were trimmed by 6 bases and 1 base, with 25 bases remaining between them. Germline V gene lookup returns CDR1 SGHDT and CDR2 YYEEEE. CDR3 sequence: CASKGVRPGRVLNYGYTF. CDR3 nucleotides: TGTGCCAGCAAGGGAGTCCGACCGGGTCGGGTTCTTAACTATGGCTACACCTTC.

The CDR3 coding sequence is TGTGCCAGCAGCCCGGTCGGGGCAGATACGCAGTATTTT. Protein product: CASSPVGADTQYF. V usage is TRBV11-2 and J usage is TRBJ2-3, with D perhaps matching TRBD2 (5 bases). CDR3 length: 13 amino acids. The germline V and J ends were trimmed by 5 bases and 4 bases, with 10 bases remaining between them. Looked up from germline, CDR1 is SGHAT and CDR2 is FQNNGV.

The chain joins TRBV5-8 to TRBJ2-5; unclear D gene. The CDR3 loop spans 14 amino acids. V was shortened by 2 bases and J by 5 bases, with 13 bases between the two germline ends. CDR1 is SGHTS, CDR2 YDEGEE, per germline. The CDR3 bases are TGTGCCAGCAGCTTCCGTTCCCGCGCGGAGACCCAGTACTTC. Translation gives CASSFRSRAETQYF. Complete variable domain (other parts from reference TRBV5-8 and TRBJ2-5): EAGVTQSPTHLIKTRGQQATLRCSPISGHTSVYWYQQALGLGLQFLLWYDEGEERNRGNFPPRFSGRQFPNYSSELNVNALELEDSALYLCASSFRSRAETQYFGPGTRLLVL.

The rearrangement joins TRBV25-1 to TRBJ1-3; 7 bases agree with TRBD1. Germline loops: CDR1 MGHDK, CDR2 SYGVNS. The CDR3 totals 18 residues. V trimming: 3 bases; J trimming: 1 base; junction bases outside the gene matches: 12. The CDR3 sequence: CASSEWGAGGYSGNTIYF. CDR3 nucleotides: TGTGCCAGCAGTGAGTGGGGGGCAGGGGGTTATTCTGGAAACACCATATATTTT.

Of note for this clone: The junction departs from the called germline gene at one end, perhaps through a read error. V gene TRBV7-7 combines with J gene TRBJ2-5; D perhaps matches TRBD1 (6 bases). The CDR3 runs 15 residues. Germline CDR1 SSHAT, CDR2 FNYEAQ (reference sequence). The CDR3 nucleotides read TGTGCTAGCAGTTGGGGAATTAATCAGGGGGAGACCCAGTACTTC. Protein sequence: CASSWGINQGETQYF.

The chain links TRBV2 to TRBJ1-1; the D gene is possibly TRBD1 (6 bases). The germline CDR1 and CDR2 sequences are SNHLY and FYNNEI. Trimming removed 6 bases at V and 0 bases at J, with 14 bases between. The CDR3 has 15 amino acids. The CDR3 protein is CASRMTGHMNTEAFF. In nucleotides, the CDR3 is TGTGCCAGCAGGATGACAGGTCACATGAACACTGAAGCTTTCTTT.

The genes are TRBV5-1 and TRBJ1-2, with a weak D call TRBD1 (5 bases). The CDR3 totals 15 residues. Germline V gene lookup returns CDR1 SGHRS and CDR2 YFSETQ. V was trimmed by 0 bases and J by 7 bases, leaving 16 bases between them. The CDR3 DNA is TGCGCCAGCAGCTTGGGTCTGACAGCCCCTGGTGGCTACACCTTC. Encoded protein: CASSLGLTAPGGYTF.

The chain links TRBV7-2 to TRBJ1-6; TRBD1 matches 8 bases. V shed 4 bases, J shed 10 bases, and the junction held 12 bases outside the gene matches. Germline loops: CDR1 SGHTA, CDR2 FQGNSA. This CDR3 has 16 amino acids. CDR3 in amino acids: CASSYFQGQAGSPLHF. Written as DNA, the CDR3 is TGTGCCAGCAGCTATTTCCAGGGACAGGCTGGATCACCCCTCCACTTT.

The chain combines TRBV7-8 with TRBJ1-2; D is possibly TRBD1 (6 bases). Germline loops: CDR1 SGHVS, CDR2 FQNEAQ. CDR3 length: 14 amino acids. Trimming left V 5 bases short and J 6 bases short, with 16 bases between. CDR3: CASSPSRGTNGYTF. DNA of the CDR3: TGTGCCAGCAGCCCGAGCAGGGGAACAAATGGCTACACCTTC.

V is TRBV7-9 and J is TRBJ1-1, with D tentatively TRBD1 (5 bases). Trimming removed 1 base at V and 10 bases at J, with 13 bases between. The CDR3 contains 13 residues. Germline V gene sequence: CDR1 SEHNR, CDR2 FQNEAQ (reference sequence). The CDR3 spells CASSLVGEGRAFF. The CDR3 DNA reads TGTGCCAGCAGCTTAGTGGGTGAGGGACGAGCTTTCTTT.

The CDR3 protein is CASSIDRVENTGELFF. CDR3 nucleotide sequence: TGTGCCAGCAGCATTGACAGGGTCGAGAACACCGGGGAGCTGTTTTTT. The chain employs TRBV7-8 and TRBJ2-2; 7 nucleotides align to TRBD1. The CDR3 spans 16 residues. The V gene end was trimmed by 5 bases and the J gene end by 1 base; junction bases not matched to a gene: 7. CDR1 is SGHVS, CDR2 FQNEAQ, per germline.

The chain couples TRBV10-1 to TRBJ2-1, with D perhaps TRBD1 or TRBD2 (5 bases each). CDR1 and CDR2 from the germline V gene are WNHNN and SYGVQD (reference sequence). V was pared by 0 bases and J by 7 bases, with 10 bases between. This CDR3 spans 14 amino acids. CDR3: CASSESGRQNEQFF. CDR3 coding DNA: TGCGCCAGCAGTGAGTCGGGACGACAGAATGAGCAGTTCTTC.

The rearrangement uses TRBV18 and TRBJ2-1; TRBD1 might be the D (5 bases). The germline V gene encodes CDR1 KGHSH and CDR2 LQKENI. This CDR3 region has 15 residues. Trimming took off 6 bases at V and 4 bases at J, with 16 bases between the two ends. The CDR3 loop is CASSPPGSTYNEQFF. CDR3 nucleotides: TGTGCCAGCTCGCCTCCAGGGTCCACTTACAATGAGCAGTTCTTC.

Worth noting for this clone: The junction and the germline gene differ at one end; a read error may be behind it. J is TRBJ1-1 and V is TRBV11-2; weak D call: TRBD1 (6 bases). The CDR3 loop spans 12 amino acids. Per germline, CDR1 SGHAT and CDR2 FQNNGV. In nucleotides, the CDR3 is TGTGTCAGCAGTCCCTGGACAGCCCAAGCTTTCTTT. Protein product: CVSSPWTAQAFF.

V is TRBV19 and J is TRBJ1-4; perhaps TRBD1 as D (6 bases). Per germline, CDR1 LNHDA and CDR2 SQIVND (reference sequence). This CDR3 spans 15 amino acids. The V end was cut by 7 bases, the J end by 8 bases, with 20 bases between. CDR3 sequence (DNA): TGTGCCAGTACCGGAGTATCGGGACACGACGAAAAACTGTTTTTT. Its translation: CASTGVSGHDEKLFF.